This TCR beta chain was identified in a study of radiation and T cells in renal cell carcinoma. The protocol was immunoSEQ multiplex PCR, while the TCRdb copy is restricted to in-frame clones and leaves out a portion. The sample has 130,000 or so clones; roughly 85% are singletons. The time point here: baseline pretreatment blood. This sample's treatment: 15 Gy SBRT to primary tumor, nephrectomy 4 weeks later. V gave up 0 bases and J gave up 8 bases, with 13 bases separating them. Germline lookup yields CDR1 MNHEY and CDR2 SVGAGI. This CDR3 contains 14 residues. This chain joins TRBV6-5 and TRBJ1-2; no definite D call. The receptor's source is a woman in her fifties or sixties with renal cell carcinoma. The sample was blood, taken from a patient whose treatment included radiotherapy and nephrectomy. The CDR3 DNA follows: TGTGCCAGCAGTTACTCGGCCCGATATGAGGGCTACACCTTC. It encodes CASSYSARYEGYTF.